Below are 21 T cell receptor beta chains sequenced from a single sample in a study of T cells in Graves' hyperthyroidism and ophthalmopathy (dated 2019 in TCRdb). The method was multiplex PCR. Sequenced on an Illumina HiSeq 2000. Amplification of TCR beta CDR3 regions was carried out from RNA transcripts. A first-round RT-PCR of the TCR CDR3 used the HTBI primer set with the Qiagen OneStep RT-PCR kit. TCRdb passed the public sequencing reads through fastp at Q25 and MiXCR, retaining productive beta sequences. One record per CDR3 amino acid sequence lists the most common genes and DNA. Recorded for this sample are roughly 650,000 distinct CDR3 sequences; around 15% of them occurred a single time. The top ten hold under 3.5% of the sample. Sequenced input: blood. The receptors come from a woman aged 40 to 50 with Graves' ophthalmopathy.

The genes are TRBV29-1 and TRBJ2-7, with D perhaps given as TRBD1 or TRBD2 (5 bases each). Germline loops: CDR1 SQVTM, CDR2 ANQGSEA. The CDR3 totals 13 residues. V lost 7 bases and J lost 0, with 13 bases in between. As DNA, the CDR3 is TGCAGCGCTAACAGTGGGGGCTCCTACGAGCAGTACTTC. Encoded protein: CSANSGGSYEQYF.

This clonotype was detected a few times. The genes are TRBV7-2 and TRBJ2-3, with 10 positions matching TRBD1. Per the germline V gene, CDR1 is SGHTA and CDR2 is FQGNSA. The ends lost 5 bases at V and 8 bases at J; junction bases unmatched: 7. The CDR3 sequence is 14 residues long. Here the CDR3 reads CASSPGTGEFTQYF. The CDR3 nucleotides read TGTGCCAGCAGCCCTGGGACAGGGGAGTTTACGCAGTATTTT.

This chain uses TRBV20-1 with TRBJ2-1; TRBD2 matches at 11 bases. This CDR3 has 15 residues. Trimming cost V 5 bases and J 2 bases; bases outside gene matches: 5. Germline V gene sequence: CDR1 DFQATT, CDR2 SNEGSKA (reference sequence). The CDR3, as DNA: TGCAGTGCTCGATCGACTAGCGGGACCTACAATGAGCAGTTCTTC. Its translation: CSARSTSGTYNEQFF.

This clonotype was detected ten times or more. This chain connects TRBV2 to TRBJ2-1; the D gene is possibly TRBD1 (5 bases). The germline V gene has CDR1 SNHLY and CDR2 FYNNEI. The CDR3 has 15 residues. Trimming took 3 bases from V and 5 from J, leaving 14 bases between them. CDR3 bases: TGTGCCAGCAGTGAGTGGCAGGGCATGAACAATGAGCAGTTCTTC. Translation: CASSEWQGMNNEQFF.

To note about this clonotype: A read error may account for a junction end that differs from germline. The V and J genes are TRBV12-3 or TRBV12-4 and TRBJ2-7, with a possible D match to TRBD2 (6 bases). The CDR3 covers 13 residues. In nucleotides, the CDR3 is TGTGCCAGTAGTTCCCTCGGGGGAAACGAGCAGTACTTC. It codes for CASSSLGGNEQYF.

This clonotype was found many times. V is TRBV28 and J is TRBJ1-5; 7 positions match TRBD1. The CDR3 length is 17 residues. Germline assignment: CDR1 MDHEN and CDR2 SYDVKM. After removal of 7 bases from V and 0 bases from J, the junction contained 12 bases not matched to a gene. DNA for the CDR3: TGTGCCAGCACTTCGGGTCGGGACAGTTATAGCAATCAGCCCCAGCATTTT. Encoded protein: CASTSGRDSYSNQPQHF.

This clonotype was detected ten times or more. This CDR3 reads CASSRSAYEQYF. The DNA for the CDR3 is TGTGCCAGCAGTCGGAGTGCCTACGAGCAGTACTTC. The chain has TRBV28 and TRBJ2-7; D ambiguous. Trimming took off 5 bases at V and 2 bases at J, with 7 bases between the two ends. Germline V CDR1 and CDR2: MDHEN, SYDVKM. The CDR3 runs to 12 residues.

This clonotype was observed at least ten times. The chain links TRBV3-1 to TRBJ2-1; no clear D gene. Germline V gives CDR1 LGHDT, CDR2 YNNKEL (reference sequence). V was pared by 0 bases and J by 4 bases, with 10 bases between. This CDR3 contains 15 residues. The CDR3 spells CASSQDPTVYNEQFF. In nucleotides, the CDR3 is TGTGCCAGCAGCCAAGATCCTACTGTTTACAATGAGCAGTTCTTC.

At least ten counts were recorded for this clonotype. The V gene is TRBV30, the J gene TRBJ2-7, with D maybe TRBD1 (5 bases). CDR1 and CDR2 from the germline V gene are GTSNPN and SVGIG (reference sequence). The length of the CDR3 is 12 residues. The germline V and J ends were trimmed by 3 bases and 3 bases, with 9 bases remaining between them. The CDR3 here is CAWRDNYYEQYF. The CDR3 DNA reads as TGTGCCTGGAGGGACAACTACTACGAGCAGTACTTC.

This clonotype was picked up many times. This sequence joins TRBV7-3 and TRBJ2-2; D gene unclear. The ends were cut back, 5 bases at V and 2 bases at J, with 6 bases in the middle. Per the germline V gene, CDR1 is SGHTA and CDR2 is FQGTGA. The CDR3 extends over 13 amino acids. Here the CDR3 reads CASSILNTGELFF. The CDR3 DNA reads TGTGCCAGCAGCATACTTAACACCGGGGAGCTGTTTTTT.

The table lists this clonotype with a few counts. This chain links TRBV27 with TRBJ2-1; 13 bases agree with TRBD2. Per germline, CDR1 MNHEY and CDR2 SMNVEV (reference sequence). The CDR3 length is 17 residues. The trim removed 5 bases at V and 6 bases at J, leaving 10 bases unmatched. The CDR3 coding sequence is TGTGCCAGCAGTGATGCCAGGACTAGCGGGGGATTCAATGAGCAGTTCTTC. Translated: CASSDARTSGGFNEQFF.

The V and J genes are TRBV4-1 and TRBJ2-2; TRBD2 matches 8 bases. Germline CDR1 and CDR2: MGHRA and YSYEKL. This CDR3 is built from 14 residues. The trim removed 3 bases at V and 8 bases at J, leaving 5 bases unmatched. The CDR3 loop reads CASSHTPGGGELFF. In nucleotides, the CDR3 is TGCGCCAGCAGCCACACCCCGGGAGGGGGGGAGCTGTTTTTT.

This chain connects TRBV28 to TRBJ1-5; 8 nucleotides agree with TRBD1. With 3 bases clipped from V and 1 base from J, the junction kept 5 bases outside the gene matches. Germline CDR1 reads MDHEN; CDR2 reads SYDVKM. This CDR3 has 16 residues. CDR3 protein: CASSFHQGASNQPQHF. The CDR3 nucleotides read TGTGCCAGCAGTTTTCACCAGGGGGCAAGCAATCAGCCCCAGCATTTT.

This clonotype was seen once. A read error may explain this, as a much larger clone is one base away. The chain combines TRBV18 with TRBJ1-1; TRBD1 is a possible D gene (5 bases). Trimming pared 5 bases from V and 3 bases from J, leaving 13 bases between. The CDR3 covers 14 residues. Looked up from germline, CDR1 is KGHSH and CDR2 is LQKENI. The CDR3 nucleotides are TGTGCCAGCTCAACAAGACAGCGCGACACTGAAGCTTTCTTT. This codes for CASSTRQRDTEAFF.

This clonotype occurred many times. In nucleotides, the CDR3 is TGCAGTGCTACAGTAGGGGGGACGGGGGATACGCAGTATTTT. Its translation: CSATVGGTGDTQYF. The genes are TRBV20-1 and TRBJ2-3; TRBD1 or TRBD2 may be the D gene (6 bases each). CDR1 and CDR2 (germline): DFQATT, SNEGSKA (reference sequence). Trimming stripped 4 bases from V and 6 bases from J, with 17 bases between. The CDR3 runs 14 residues.

This clonotype was recorded a few times. This rearrangement joins TRBV12-3 or TRBV12-4 to TRBJ1-3; D perhaps matches TRBD1 (5 bases). The V end lost 6 bases, the J end lost 0 bases, and 9 bases lay between the germline ends. The length of the CDR3 is 14 residues. The CDR3 spells CASRGGVSGNTIYF. DNA for the CDR3: TGTGCCAGCAGGGGGGGGGTCTCTGGAAACACCATATATTTT.

As to this clonotype: A clone one base away is much larger, so this may be a read error. The rearrangement joins TRBV6-1 to TRBJ2-7; tentatively, D is TRBD2 (6 bases). Germline CDR1 and CDR2: MNHNS and SASEGT. The V end was cut by 6 bases, the J end by 0 bases, with 18 bases between. The CDR3 runs to 16 residues. The CDR3 coding sequence is TGTGCCAGCAGGGAGTGGGGTTTGGGGGGCTCCTACGAGCAGTACTTC. Translating it yields CASREWGLGGSYEQYF.

This clonotype has a count of ten or more. The chain carries TRBV6-1 and TRBJ2-7; possibly TRBD2 for D (6 bases). The CDR3 totals 14 residues. V was pared by 7 bases and J by 0 bases, with 13 bases between. Germline values: CDR1 MNHNS, CDR2 SASEGT. The CDR3 region is CASTPGLSSYEQYF. The CDR3 DNA follows: TGTGCCAGCACCCCGGGACTCAGCTCCTACGAGCAGTACTTC.

The chain uses TRBV29-1 and TRBJ2-1; TRBD2 matches at 11 bases. J lost 14 bases, V lost 4 bases, and 7 bases had no gene match. The germline gives CDR1 SQVTM, CDR2 ANQGSEA. There are 12 residues in the CDR3. CDR3 residues: CSVGPTSGIKFF. The CDR3 DNA sequence: TGCAGCGTTGGACCGACTAGCGGGATAAAGTTCTTC.

At least ten counts were recorded for this clonotype. V usage is TRBV6-2 or TRBV6-3 and J usage is TRBJ2-7; maybe TRBD2 (5 bases). This CDR3 is built from 17 residues. Germline V CDR1 and CDR2: MNHEY, SVGEGT. V shed 6 bases and J shed 2 bases, with 23 bases lying between them. Written as DNA, the CDR3 is TGTGCCAGCAGCTTTGATCGCAACACTCTAGCCACCTACGAGCAGTACTTC. It yields the protein CASSFDRNTLATYEQYF.

There are a few counts of this clonotype. This chain connects TRBV19 to TRBJ1-2; 7 bases agree with TRBD1. Germline-derived CDR1 and CDR2 are LNHDA and SQIVND (reference sequence). With 7 bases clipped from V and 11 bases from J, the junction kept 19 bases outside the gene matches. This CDR3 contains 15 residues. CDR3 sequence (DNA): TGTGCCAGTACCTCCATCGATTCGACAGGGCGGAAGTACACCTTC. The encoded protein is CASTSIDSTGRKYTF.